This TCR beta chain was sequenced for a study of CD8+ T cells in alopecia areata. Across the whole study: Twice a day, 5 to 10 mg of oral tofacitinib was administered to treated patients.

Findings of the study overall: Researchers report lesional scalp, most notably alopecia totalis/universalis, outstripped normal scalp in clonality.

A remark on this clone: Its cognate antigen is unknown.

Sequencing relied on a cDNA template that was reverse transcribed from extracted RNA. TCRdb's table, derived via immunoSEQ multiplex PCR, lists solely in-frame clones and lacks some. Of about 220,000 clones in the sample, about 50% were seen once. Stated treatment: oral pan-JAK inhibitor, 5-10 mg twice daily. A FACSAria was used to sort CD4+ and CD8+ T cells. These cells came from PBMCs. Sequences were derived from CD4+ T cells sorted from blood, sampled at week 4, from a patient treated with tofacitinib. The origin of this receptor is a human donor with alopecia areata.

The CDR3 DNA sequence: TGCAGCGTTGACCGGGGGCCCGATGGTGAGCAGTTCTTC. Residues: CSVDRGPDGEQFF. This chain joins TRBV29-1 and TRBJ2-1; D is tentatively TRBD1 or TRBD2 (6 bases each). Germline CDR1 and CDR2: SQVTM and ANQGSEA. The CDR3 loop spans 13 amino acids. Trimming pared 3 bases from V and 9 bases from J, leaving 15 bases between.